The 13 T cell receptor beta chains below all came from one sample that was sequenced in a study of siplizumab effects on memory and regulatory T cells. Sequenced by immunoSEQ multiplex PCR; TCRdb stores in-frame clones only, minus some. The sample consists of more than 90,000 clones, 92% of them appearing once. Sequenced sample: non-Treg CD4+ T cells sorted from blood. The receptor source for this set is a human donor in good health.

The chain combines TRBV7-2 with TRBJ1-2, with 7 bases identical to TRBD1. Germline V CDR1 and CDR2: SGHTA, FQGNSA. V trimming: 1 base; J trimming: 5 bases; junction bases outside the gene matches: 1. This CDR3 has 13 residues. DNA of the CDR3: TGTGCCAGCAGCTTAGGCAGGGGGTATGGCTACACCTTC. Protein sequence: CASSLGRGYGYTF. Drawing the rest from reference TRBV7-2 and TRBJ1-2, the complete variable domain is GAGVSQSPSNKVTEKGKDVELRCDPISGHTALYWYRQSLGQGLEFLIYFQGNSAPDKSGLPSDRFSAERTGGSVSTLTIQRTQQEDSAVYLCASSLGRGYGYTFGSGTRLTVV.

V gene TRBV18 combines with J gene TRBJ2-7, with no clear D. The CDR3 runs to 16 residues. Germline assignment: CDR1 KGHSH and CDR2 LQKENI. V was clipped by 3 bases and J by 3 bases, with 18 bases between them. The CDR3 spells CASSPLYDLGLYEQYF. In DNA, the CDR3 is TGTGCCAGCTCACCGCTGTACGATTTGGGTCTCTACGAGCAGTACTTC.

This chain connects TRBV7-3 to TRBJ2-1, with 11 bases that match TRBD1. After removal of 5 bases from V and 2 bases from J, the junction contained 2 bases not matched to a gene. This CDR3 contains 15 residues. From germline, CDR1 is SGHTA and CDR2 FQGTGA. The CDR3, as DNA: TGTGCCAGCAGCCGGACAGGGGGCCCCTACAATGAGCAGTTCTTC. It is translated as CASSRTGGPYNEQFF. Filled out from reference TRBV7-3 and TRBJ2-1, the complete variable domain reads GAGVSQTPSNKVTEKGKYVELRCDPISGHTALYWYRQSLGQGPEFLIYFQGTGAADDSGLPNDRFFAVRPEGSVSTLKIQRTERGDSAVYLCASSRTGGPYNEQFFGPGTRLTVL.

Worth noting for this clone: Other DNA sequences from this sample encode an identical CDR3 as well. This rearrangement joins TRBV5-1 to TRBJ2-5; 7 nucleotides agree with TRBD2. CDR3 length: 14 amino acids. After removal of 0 bases from V and 5 bases from J, the junction contained 4 bases not matched to a gene. CDR1 and CDR2 (germline): SGHRS, YFSETQ. In nucleotides, the CDR3 is TGCGCCAGCAGCTTGGGACGGGGAGGGGAGACCCAGTACTTC. The encoded protein is CASSLGRGGETQYF.

The chain employs TRBV4-1 and TRBJ2-2; 11 bases map to TRBD2. The junction had 21 bases not matched to a gene; V was cut back by 5 bases and J by 7 bases. CDR1 is MGHRA and CDR2 is YSYEKL in the germline V gene. This CDR3 spans 20 amino acids. CDR3 DNA: TGCGCCAGCAGCTATAAGGACGGGGGGTTAGCGGGAGGGCCTGGCGGGGAGCTGTTTTTT. As protein: CASSYKDGGLAGGPGGELFF.

J is TRBJ1-3 and V is TRBV7-8; D perhaps matches TRBD1 (5 bases). The V gene lost 0 bases and the J gene lost 0 bases, with 9 bases spanning the gap. CDR1 and CDR2 from the germline V gene are SGHVS and FQNEAQ. This CDR3 spans 16 amino acids. The CDR3 spells CASSLARGVSGNTIYF. DNA for the CDR3: TGTGCCAGCAGCTTAGCTAGGGGCGTCTCTGGAAACACCATATATTTT.

The CDR3 here is CASSQSSGANVLTF. CDR3 nucleotide sequence: TGCGCCAGCAGTCAAAGCTCTGGGGCCAACGTCCTGACTTTC. V is TRBV5-1 and J is TRBJ2-6, with unresolved D. CDR3 length equals 14 residues. Germline V lookup: CDR1 SGHRS, CDR2 YFSETQ. Deletions cut 5 bases from V and 0 bases from J, with 6 bases between. Looking up the rest from reference TRBV5-1 and TRBJ2-6 gives the full variable domain: KAGVTQTPRYLIKTRGQQVTLSCSPISGHRSVSWYQQTPGQGLQFLFEYFSETQRNKGNFPGRFSGRQFSNSRSEMNVSTLELGDSALYLCASSQSSGANVLTFGAGSRLTVL.

The chain carries TRBV29-1 and TRBJ1-3; tentative D call: TRBD1 (5 bases). This CDR3 contains 14 residues. Germline CDR1 and CDR2: SQVTM and ANQGSEA. Trimming took off 4 bases at V and 0 bases at J, with 10 bases between the two ends. CDR3 sequence: CSVGGTVSGNTIYF. CDR3 DNA sequence: TGCAGCGTTGGCGGGACGGTCTCTGGAAACACCATATATTTT.

The V and J genes are TRBV9 and TRBJ2-3; TRBD2 is a possible D gene (5 bases). Between the trimmed V and J ends, which lost 3 bases and 1 base, there was a span of 12 bases. The CDR3 sequence is 15 residues long. From germline, CDR1 is SGDLS and CDR2 YYNGEE. As DNA, the CDR3 is TGTGCCAGCAGCGGGCGGGCGGTGGGCACAGATACGCAGTATTTT. Translated, it gives CASSGRAVGTDTQYF.

CDR3 DNA sequence: TGTGCCAGCAGTTCCCCTAGCGGGAGTAGCTCCTACGAGCAGTACTTC. It is translated as CASSSPSGSSSYEQYF. The gene calls are TRBV27 and TRBJ2-7; TRBD2 aligns across 10 bases. Per the germline V gene, CDR1 is MNHEY and CDR2 is SMNVEV (reference sequence). The CDR3 is 16 amino acids. V dropped 4 bases and J dropped 0; count of bases not matched to a gene: 6.

The V call is TRBV9, the J call TRBJ2-5; TRBD2 matches 9 bases. The CDR3 extends over 18 amino acids. V dropped 4 bases and J dropped 2; count of bases not matched to a gene: 15. Germline V CDR1 and CDR2: SGDLS, YYNGEE. DNA for the CDR3: TGTGCCAGCAGCCGAGGGAGGGGTTTGGCGGGAGGGCAAGAGACCCAGTACTTC. It is translated as CASSRGRGLAGGQETQYF.

The chain carries TRBV6-1 and TRBJ2-4; D is possibly TRBD2 (5 bases). V lost 1 base, J lost 9 bases, and 19 bases lay in between. Germline V CDR1 and CDR2: MNHNS, SASEGT. The CDR3 is 16 amino acids. The CDR3 coding sequence is TGTGCCAGCAGTGAAGGCCGAGGTCGGGGTTTCGCCATTCAGTACTTC. Its protein is CASSEGRGRGFAIQYF.

V usage is TRBV6-5 and J usage is TRBJ2-7; 8 nucleotides match TRBD2. CDR3 length equals 13 residues. CDR1 is MNHEY, CDR2 SVGAGI, per germline. Trimming cost V 7 bases and J 3 bases; bases outside gene matches: 5. The CDR3 sequence: CASKELAVYEQYF. Written as DNA, the CDR3 is TGTGCCAGCAAGGAACTAGCGGTCTACGAGCAGTACTTC.